The 4 T cell receptor beta chains below were found in one sample sequenced in a study of cytomegalovirus exposure and HLA in healthy donors. 13 Jbeta primers and 60 Vbeta primers were used for the PCR. Method: immunoSEQ multiplex PCR; TCRdb's copy keeps in-frame clones and lacks some. The table has 200,000 to 250,000 clones, under 80% seen once. Source material: PBMCs. The source of these receptors is a woman aged 25-40 years in good health and CMV-seronegative.

This clone was seen just once. J is TRBJ1-5 and V is TRBV2; TRBD1 might be the D (6 bases). The CDR3 runs 17 residues. Trimming cost V 1 base and J 1 base, with 14 bases left between them. Germline lookup yields CDR1 SNHLY and CDR2 FYNNEI. The DNA for the CDR3 is TGTGCCAGCAGTGAAGAGTTTGGGGGGGCGAGCAATCAGCCCCAGCATTTT. Translating it yields CASSEEFGGASNQPQHF.

The CDR3 sequence is CASSLVGRGLGDTQYF. Here the CDR3 DNA reads TGTGCCAGCAGCTTAGTGGGCAGGGGGCTTGGTGATACGCAGTATTTT. V usage is TRBV7-6 and J usage is TRBJ2-3, with 8 nucleotides matching TRBD1. The germline gives CDR1 SGHVS, CDR2 FNYEAQ. Germline trimming cut 1 base from V and 6 bases from J; bases unmatched to any gene: 9. This CDR3 is 16 amino acids long.

The rearrangement uses TRBV6-1 and TRBJ1-3; D remains ambiguous. Trimming removed 7 bases at V and 2 bases at J, with 3 bases between. In germline, CDR1 is MNHNS, CDR2 SASEGT. CDR3 length: 11 amino acids. The CDR3 sequence: CASIAGNTIYF. In nucleotides, the CDR3 is TGTGCCAGCATAGCTGGAAACACCATATATTTT.

The rearrangement uses TRBV29-1 and TRBJ1-1; D gene uncertain. This CDR3 comprises 10 residues. Trimming left V 5 bases short and J 1 base short, with 2 bases between. Germline CDR1 and CDR2: SQVTM and ANQGSEA. The chain's CDR3 is CSVQNTEAFF. CDR3 sequence (DNA): TGCAGCGTTCAGAACACTGAAGCTTTCTTT.